This T cell receptor (beta chain) was recovered during a study of blood T cell repertoires in COVID-19. Overall study context: From T cells, B-cell-depleted T cells, or PBMCs came the material, which was cDNA or gDNA.

Germline assignment: CDR1 MNHEY and CDR2 SMNVEV (reference sequence). Trimming stripped 2 bases from V and 2 bases from J, with 13 bases between. CDR3 length equals 15 residues. Residents of under 25 US areas, aged about 18 to 95 years, made up the participants. Within the 2 weeks before study entry, each person in the exposed group met a COVID-19 case. Authors' analysis steps: It was from reference gene primer amplification that nucleated cell counts were estimated. Clones were sequenced by immunoSEQ multiplex PCR, and TCRdb holds only the in-frame ones, with some missing. For V, J and clone size, that table is used; D and trimming come from the DNA. This sample has a few hundred thousand clones, with 70% to 90% found just once.

Specimen: PBMCs or T cells enriched from blood (not recorded which). The origin of this receptor is a woman between 18 and 29 years old who had been exposed to COVID-19. V and J are TRBV27 and TRBJ2-7; tentative D call: TRBD1 (5 bases). This chain's CDR3 is CASSLRQGLTYEQYF. The CDR3 DNA is TGTGCCAGCAGTTTACGGCAGGGTCTTACCTACGAGCAGTACTTC.